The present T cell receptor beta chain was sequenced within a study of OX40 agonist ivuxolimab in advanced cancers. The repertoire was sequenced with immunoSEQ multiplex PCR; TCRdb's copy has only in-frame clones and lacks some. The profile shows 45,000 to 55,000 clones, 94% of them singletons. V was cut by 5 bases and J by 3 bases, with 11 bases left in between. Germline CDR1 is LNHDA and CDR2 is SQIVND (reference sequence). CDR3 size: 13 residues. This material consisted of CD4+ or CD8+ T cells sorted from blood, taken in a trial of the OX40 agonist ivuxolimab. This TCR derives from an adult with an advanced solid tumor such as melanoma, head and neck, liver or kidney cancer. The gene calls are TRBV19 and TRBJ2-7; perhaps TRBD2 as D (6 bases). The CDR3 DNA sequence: TGTGCCAGTAGTCCCGGGACTTTCTACGAGCAGTACTTC. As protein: CASSPGTFYEQYF.